Presented here are 27 T cell receptor beta chains from one specimen sequenced in a study of blood T cell repertoires in COVID-19. Sequencing was performed with immunoSEQ multiplex PCR; in TCRdb, only in-frame clones are kept and a portion is missing. The sample includes about 350,000 clones, approximately 91% of them seen just once. Sequenced material: PBMCs or T cells enriched from blood (not recorded which). These TCRs come from a woman aged 30 to 39 who had been exposed to COVID-19.

V gene TRBV9 combines with J gene TRBJ2-2, with D unclear. CDR1 is SGDLS and CDR2 is YYNGEE in the germline V gene. The V gene lost 1 base and the J gene lost 4 bases, with 2 bases spanning the gap. The CDR3 loop spans 12 amino acids. CDR3 residues: CASSVLTGELFF. In DNA, the CDR3 is TGTGCCAGCAGCGTACTCACCGGGGAGCTGTTTTTT.

The chain combines TRBV4-2 with TRBJ2-5; TRBD2 matches 8 bases. Trimming at V came to 0 bases and at J to 5 bases, leaving 5 bases not matched to a gene. The CDR3 has 15 residues. Germline values: CDR1 LGHNA, CDR2 YNFKEQ. CDR3 DNA sequence: TGTGCCAGCAGCCAAGAGGGACTAGGAGGGGAGACCCAGTACTTC. It translates to CASSQEGLGGETQYF.

This chain uses TRBV14 with TRBJ1-3; 8 positions match TRBD1. This CDR3 region has 16 residues. Per germline, CDR1 SGHDN and CDR2 FVKESK. The junction had 4 bases not matched to a gene; V was cut back by 1 base and J by 2 bases. CDR3 nucleotides: TGTGCCAGCAGCCAAGTTGCAGGGGGCCCTGGAAACACCATATATTTT. Protein: CASSQVAGGPGNTIYF.

This clone was detected once. The chain recombines TRBV7-2 with TRBJ1-1, with D possibly matching TRBD1 (5 bases). Trimming removed 7 bases from V and 2 bases from J, with 17 bases in between. This CDR3 comprises 15 residues. The germline V gene has CDR1 SGHTA and CDR2 FQGNSA. The CDR3 bases are TGTGCCAGCAAAAGAGACAGTTCTCCTAACACTGAAGCTTTCTTT. Residues: CASKRDSSPNTEAFF.

The chain couples TRBV19 to TRBJ1-5; D gene uncertain. CDR3 size: 16 residues. Germline CDR1 reads LNHDA; CDR2 reads SQIVND (reference sequence). The V end lost 3 bases, the J end lost 0 bases, and 12 bases lay between the germline ends. The CDR3: CASSIPSGLSNQPQHF. The CDR3 nucleotides read TGTGCCAGTAGTATTCCGTCAGGTCTTAGCAATCAGCCCCAGCATTTT.

This rearrangement joins TRBV5-1 to TRBJ1-3; no reliable D call. This CDR3 spans 15 amino acids. V lost 1 base, J lost 0 bases, and 8 bases lay in between. Germline values: CDR1 SGHRS, CDR2 YFSETQ. Here the CDR3 reads CASSLTLGSGNTIYF. The DNA of the CDR3 is TGCGCCAGCAGCTTGACGCTCGGCTCTGGAAACACCATATATTTT.

The chain carries TRBV28 and TRBJ2-7; 11 bases align to TRBD2. The CDR3 is made up of 19 amino acids. V lost 4 bases and J lost 0; bases outside the gene matches: 14. The germline CDR1 and CDR2 sequences are MDHEN and SYDVKM. The DNA for the CDR3 is TGTGCCAGCAGTTCCCGTACTAGCGGGAGATCCCAAAGCTCCTACGAGCAGTACTTC. It encodes CASSSRTSGRSQSSYEQYF.

The chain carries TRBV25-1 and TRBJ1-1, with a weak D call TRBD1 (6 bases). Germline V gene lookup returns CDR1 MGHDK and CDR2 SYGVNS. The CDR3 runs to 16 residues. Trimming left V 3 bases short and J 3 bases short, with 17 bases between. The CDR3 spells CASSESGGAGDTEAFF. Written as DNA, the CDR3 is TGTGCCAGCAGTGAGTCGGGGGGCGCGGGGGACACTGAAGCTTTCTTT. Full variable domain (rest looked up from reference TRBV25-1 and TRBJ1-1): EADIYQTPRYLVIGTGKKITLECSQTMGHDKMYWYQQDPGMELHLIHYSYGVNSTEKGDLSSESTVSRIRTEHFPLTLESARPSHTSQYLCASSESGGAGDTEAFFGQGTRLTVV.

The V and J genes are TRBV5-3 and TRBJ1-3; D might be TRBD1 (6 bases). TRBV5-3 qualifies as an ORF whose function is uncertain. CDR3 length: 14 residues. Trimming left V 0 bases short and J 5 bases short, with 9 bases between. In DNA, the CDR3 is TGTGCCAGAAGCTTGGCCGGACAGAGAAACACCATATATTTT. This gives the protein CARSLAGQRNTIYF.

The CDR3, as DNA: TGTGCCAGCTCACCGGGGGGAGGATCAGATACGCAGTATTTT. Its translation is CASSPGGGSDTQYF. The rearrangement links TRBV18 to TRBJ2-3; D perhaps matches TRBD2 (6 bases). The CDR3 runs to 14 residues. Germline V gene data show CDR1 as KGHSH and CDR2 as LQKENI. Trimming stripped 3 bases from V and 4 bases from J, with 11 bases between.

V is TRBV28 and J is TRBJ1-5; D is uncertain. V dropped 2 bases and J dropped 11 bases, with 25 bases sitting between them. The CDR3 extends over 17 amino acids. Per germline, CDR1 MDHEN and CDR2 SYDVKM. The CDR3 DNA is TGTGCCAGCAGTTTAAGGTTGGGAGGGTCGTTGGGGTTGTCCCAGCATTTT. Translated: CASSLRLGGSLGLSQHF. Using reference TRBV28 and TRBJ1-5 for the parts outside the CDR3, the full variable domain is DVKVTQSSRYLVKRTGEKVFLECVQDMDHENMFWYRQDPGLGLRLIYFSYDVKMKEKGDIPEGYSVSREKKERFSLILESASTNQTSMYLCASSLRLGGSLGLSQHFGDGTRLSIL.

The V call is TRBV19, the J call TRBJ2-7; 11 nucleotides line up with TRBD2. V lost 5 bases and J lost 5; bases outside the gene matches: 11. There are 16 residues in the CDR3. Germline V gene lookup returns CDR1 LNHDA and CDR2 SQIVND (reference sequence). The CDR3 sequence: CASSSGLAGAGHEQYF. CDR3 coding DNA: TGTGCCAGTAGTTCAGGACTAGCGGGTGCTGGACACGAGCAGTACTTC.

This chain links TRBV18 with TRBJ2-7; 16 nucleotides line up with TRBD2. This CDR3 comprises 18 residues. From germline, CDR1 is KGHSH and CDR2 LQKENI. The junction had 9 bases not matched to a gene; V was cut back by 4 bases and J by 3 bases. CDR3 coding DNA: TGTGCCAGCTCACTGGGACTAGCGGGAGGGCCTTCAGGCTACGAGCAGTACTTC. It translates to CASSLGLAGGPSGYEQYF.

The CDR3: CASSGGDRGFLSNQPQHF. The CDR3 DNA is TGTGCCAGCAGTGGGGGGGACAGGGGGTTTTTGAGCAATCAGCCCCAGCATTTT. The chain is built from TRBV28 and TRBJ1-5; 11 bases are shared with TRBD1. Germline loops: CDR1 MDHEN, CDR2 SYDVKM. J was trimmed by 1 base and V by 5 bases; bases with no gene match: 10. The CDR3 is 18 residues long.

The V and J genes are TRBV12-5 and TRBJ1-3; TRBD1 aligns across 7 bases. CDR3 length equals 14 residues. The ends lost 3 bases at V and 7 bases at J; junction bases unmatched: 6. Germline lookup yields CDR1 LGHNT and CDR2 FRNRAP. This chain's CDR3 is CASGFPGTANTIYF. CDR3 nucleotide sequence: TGTGCTAGTGGTTTCCCCGGGACAGCGAACACCATATATTTT.

The chain links TRBV2 to TRBJ2-5; 13 bases line up with TRBD2. The CDR3 is made up of 15 amino acids. From germline, CDR1 is SNHLY and CDR2 FYNNEI. V gave up 7 bases and J gave up 2 bases; unmatched junction bases: 4. DNA of the CDR3: TGTGCCAGCACCAGGACTAGCGGGAGACAAGAGACCCAGTACTTC. Protein product: CASTRTSGRQETQYF.

The chain has TRBV7-8 and TRBJ2-3; tentative D call: TRBD2 (6 bases). This CDR3 has 16 residues. Germline V gives CDR1 SGHVS, CDR2 FQNEAQ. V lost 1 base, J lost 2 bases, and 13 bases lay in between. The chain's CDR3 is CASSLVGGTNTDTQYF. The CDR3 region has the DNA TGTGCCAGCAGCTTAGTGGGCGGGACCAACACAGATACGCAGTATTTT.

The genes are TRBV24-1 and TRBJ1-2; D may be TRBD1 (5 bases). CDR3 length: 14 residues. Germline V gives CDR1 KGHDR, CDR2 SFDVKD. Trimming left V 6 bases short and J 8 bases short, with 18 bases between. This CDR3 reads CATSSSGIFRGYTF. The CDR3 DNA reads TGTGCCACCAGTTCGTCAGGGATTTTTCGGGGCTACACCTTC.

The table lists this clone with a few counts. The genes are TRBV19 and TRBJ2-2; 8 bases are shared with TRBD2. Germline values: CDR1 LNHDA, CDR2 SQIVND (reference sequence). V gave up 2 bases and J gave up 6 bases; unmatched junction bases: 8. The CDR3 contains 16 residues. This chain's CDR3 is CASSILAGRGSGELFF. The CDR3 nucleotides read TGTGCCAGTAGTATACTAGCGGGCAGGGGCTCCGGGGAGCTGTTTTTT.

V and J are TRBV5-6 and TRBJ1-1; tentatively, D is TRBD1 (5 bases). V lost 2 bases and J lost 4, with 15 bases in between. Germline V CDR1 and CDR2: SGHDT, YYEEEE. The CDR3 is 15 residues long. The CDR3 sequence: CASSFLVRGATEAFF. The DNA of the CDR3 is TGTGCCAGCAGCTTTCTCGTTAGGGGTGCCACTGAAGCTTTCTTT.

The chain carries TRBV11-3 and TRBJ2-1; 9 bases are a match to TRBD2. Trimming at V came to 5 bases and at J to 4 bases, leaving 3 bases not matched to a gene. The CDR3 is made up of 14 amino acids. CDR1 and CDR2 from the germline V gene are SGHNT and YENEEA. The DNA for the CDR3 is TGTGCCAGCAGCCTAGCGGGACTATACAATGAGCAGTTCTTC. Its translation is CASSLAGLYNEQFF.

This chain uses TRBV10-3 with TRBJ1-5; possibly TRBD1 for D (5 bases). Germline loops: CDR1 ENHRY, CDR2 SYGVKD. The V gene lost 0 bases and the J gene lost 5 bases, with 8 bases spanning the gap. This CDR3 has 14 residues. This CDR3 is CAISESGGDQPQHF. The CDR3 nucleotides are TGTGCCATCAGTGAGTCGGGGGGGGATCAGCCCCAGCATTTT.

The chain combines TRBV7-9 with TRBJ1-5, with unresolved D. There are 13 residues in the CDR3. V shed 2 bases and J shed 7 bases, with 9 bases lying between them. Germline assignment: CDR1 SEHNR and CDR2 FQNEAQ (reference sequence). The CDR3 nucleotides are TGTGCCAGCAGCTTATTATCGGGGCAGCCCCAGCATTTT. Translating it yields CASSLLSGQPQHF.

This chain's CDR3 is CASRRGTDSGNTIYF. The CDR3 nucleotides are TGTGCCAGCAGGCGAGGGACAGACTCTGGAAACACCATATATTTT. The chain has TRBV7-7 and TRBJ1-3; 7 nucleotides align to TRBD1. Germline V gene sequence: CDR1 SSHAT, CDR2 FNYEAQ (reference sequence). Unmatched junction bases numbered 5, after V lost 6 bases and J lost 0 bases. The CDR3 is 15 amino acids.

V and J are TRBV30 and TRBJ2-2; 7 bases match TRBD2. Germline-derived CDR1 and CDR2 are GTSNPN and SVGIG (reference sequence). This CDR3 spans 20 amino acids. Trimming cost V 6 bases and J 1 base; bases outside gene matches: 23. The CDR3, as DNA: TGTGCCTGCGAAAGAACGGGATTGGGGAGGGGAAGTGGGAACACCGGGGAGCTGTTTTTT. As protein: CACERTGLGRGSGNTGELFF.

The chain has TRBV4-2 and TRBJ1-4; possible D gene TRBD1, 6 bases. V was clipped by 4 bases and J by 9 bases, with 21 bases between them. CDR1 is LGHNA, CDR2 YNFKEQ, per germline. The CDR3 runs 16 residues. The CDR3 is CASSPKGGTKDKKLFF. The CDR3 DNA reads as TGTGCCAGCAGCCCTAAGGGAGGGACAAAGGACAAAAAACTGTTTTTT.

V usage is TRBV27 and J usage is TRBJ1-1, with D perhaps TRBD1 (6 bases). Germline values: CDR1 MNHEY, CDR2 SMNVEV (reference sequence). CDR3 size: 11 residues. V was trimmed by 6 bases and J by 11 bases, leaving 13 bases between them. This CDR3 reads CASRRGSLAFF. CDR3 coding DNA: TGTGCCAGCAGGAGGGGGTCGTTGGCTTTCTTT.